The present T cell receptor beta chain was sequenced within a study of control samples from healthy donors and cancer patients. Method: immunoSEQ multiplex PCR; TCRdb's copy keeps in-frame clones and lacks some. The repertoire holds some 120,000 clones, with over 75% as singletons. This CDR3 has 15 amino acids. CDR1 is SGHTA, CDR2 FQGNSA, per germline. V lost 3 bases and J lost 0, with 9 bases in between. The genes are TRBV7-2 and TRBJ1-3; no clear D. The sequence was collected from a man in his 60s in good health. The sample taken for sequencing was blood. CDR3 bases: TGTGCCAGCAGCTTCGATGCGTACTCTGGAAACACCATATATTTT. Protein product: CASSFDAYSGNTIYF.